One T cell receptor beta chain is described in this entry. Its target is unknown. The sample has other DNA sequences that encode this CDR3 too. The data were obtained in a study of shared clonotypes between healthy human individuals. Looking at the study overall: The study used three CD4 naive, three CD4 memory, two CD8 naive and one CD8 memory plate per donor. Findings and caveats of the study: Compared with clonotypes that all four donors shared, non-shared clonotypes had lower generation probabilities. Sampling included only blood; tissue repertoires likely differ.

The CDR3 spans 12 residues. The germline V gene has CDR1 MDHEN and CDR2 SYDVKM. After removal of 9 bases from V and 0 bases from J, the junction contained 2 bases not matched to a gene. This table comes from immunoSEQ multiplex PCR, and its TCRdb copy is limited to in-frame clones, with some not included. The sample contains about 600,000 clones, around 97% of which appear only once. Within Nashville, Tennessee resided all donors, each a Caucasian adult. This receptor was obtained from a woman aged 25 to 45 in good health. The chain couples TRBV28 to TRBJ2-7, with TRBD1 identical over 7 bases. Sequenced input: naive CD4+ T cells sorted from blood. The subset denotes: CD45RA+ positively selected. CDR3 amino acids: CASRQGSYEQYF. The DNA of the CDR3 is TGTGCCAGTAGACAGGGCTCCTACGAGCAGTACTTC.